The clone carrying this T cell receptor beta chain was seen more than once but under ten times. Antigen unknown. Repertoires were sampled repeatedly during chemoradiotherapy. Germline values: CDR1 LGHNA, CDR2 YSLEER. This CDR3 has 16 residues. Between the trimmed V and J ends, which lost 0 bases and 1 base, there was a span of 10 bases. The sample comes from a study of chemoradiotherapy in HPV16-positive cancers. Study background: Functional T-cell assays on a couple of HPV16-positive patients' cells defined candidate HPV-specific clones and common TCR motifs.

Profiled with immunoSEQ multiplex PCR; TCRdb holds only in-frame clones, not every one. The profile shows thousands of clones, about nine tenths of them singletons. The study's findings and limits: For HPV16-positive patients, expanding HPV-responsive T cells associated with longer recurrence-free survival. Only two HPV16-positive patients supplied the functional HPV-specificity definition.

The specimen comprised blood, sampled from a patient who underwent chemoradiotherapy. The rearrangement links TRBV4-3 to TRBJ2-1; unclear D gene. The clonotype comes from a human donor with HPV-associated anogenital cancer. As DNA, the CDR3 is TGCGCCAGCAGCCAAGATGTTGCTGGGTCCTACAATGAGCAGTTCTTC. This translates into CASSQDVAGSYNEQFF.